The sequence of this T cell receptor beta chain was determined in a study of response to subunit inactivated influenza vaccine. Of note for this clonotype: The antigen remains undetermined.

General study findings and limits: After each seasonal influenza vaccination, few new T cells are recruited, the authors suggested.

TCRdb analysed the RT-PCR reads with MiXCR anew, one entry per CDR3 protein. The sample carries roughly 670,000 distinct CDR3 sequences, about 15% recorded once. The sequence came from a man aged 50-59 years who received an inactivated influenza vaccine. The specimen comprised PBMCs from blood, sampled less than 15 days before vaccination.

CDR3 DNA: TGTGCCAGCAATCGAGCGGGGGGGGTTACGAACACCGGGGAGCTGTTTTTT. Its protein product is CASNRAGGVTNTGELFF. This chain uses TRBV27 with TRBJ2-2; 10 bases line up with TRBD2. Per germline, CDR1 MNHEY and CDR2 SMNVEV (reference sequence). V shed 7 bases and J 0 bases; nucleotides not matched to a gene: 8. The CDR3 runs 17 residues.